A selection of T cell receptor beta chains follows, all from one sample in a study of blood T cells in healthy people across ages. One entry per CDR3 protein results from TCRdb running MiXCR on the 5' RACE reads. Here the sample spans more than 1.4 million distinct CDR3 sequences, 42% being singletons. Sequencing was done on a sample of blood. These receptors all come from a woman between 18 and 29 years old in good health. Both conserved end residues are part of each CDR3. D genes are given only for firm matches. A clone size is listed for some rows: how often the clone was seen (once, few, many), or a class if it is expanded.

d_call j_call clone_size v_call cdr3_aa cdr3_nt
. TRBJ2-5 few TRBV3-1 CASSQDIVTETQYF TGTGCCAGCAGCCAGGATATAGTCACAGAGACCCAGTACTTC
. TRBJ2-7 few TRBV20-1 CSARGNEYEQYF TGCAGTGCTAGGGGTAATGAGTACGAGCAGTACTTC
. TRBJ2-3 . TRBV29-1 CSVEEGRTPDTQYF TGCAGCGTTGAAGAAGGCAGAACCCCCGATACGCAGTATTTT
. TRBJ2-7 . TRBV20-1 CSARIGVGAYEQYF TGCAGTGCTAGAATCGGAGTCGGGGCCTACGAGCAGTACTTC
TRBD2 TRBJ2-7 . TRBV7-9 CASQRSGSYEQYF TGTGCCAGCCAACGTAGCGGGAGCTACGAGCAGTACTTC
. TRBJ1-5 . TRBV28 CASSFRQSGGQPQHF TGTGCCAGCAGTTTCCGGCAGTCTGGGGGACAGCCCCAGCATTTT
. TRBJ2-7 few TRBV6-6 CASRHGPFGSSYEQYF TGTGCCAGCAGGCACGGGCCTTTCGGGAGCTCCTACGAGCAGTACTTC
TRBD1 TRBJ1-2 . TRBV27 CASSPGQGPSQGYGYTF TGTGCCAGCAGTCCCGGACAGGGTCCCTCTCAGGGCTATGGCTACACCTTC
. TRBJ1-4 . TRBV30 CAGYGATNEKLFF TGTGCCGGATACGGGGCAACTAATGAAAAACTGTTTTTT
TRBD1 TRBJ2-7 . TRBV7-2 CASSLVGTGYPYEQYF TGTGCCAGCAGCTTAGTGGGGACAGGGTACCCTTACGAGCAGTACTTC
. TRBJ2-5 . TRBV27 CASSFGGVLDRDGETQYF TGTGCCAGCAGTTTTGGGGGGGTCCTTGACAGGGACGGAGAGACCCAGTACTTC
TRBD1 TRBJ1-5 . TRBV25-1 CAAWGLDRRDRDSNQPQHF TGTGCCGCGTGGGGATTGGACCGGCGGGACAGGGATAGCAATCAGCCCCAGCATTTT
TRBD1 TRBJ1-2 . TRBV5-1 CASGQGYGYTF TGCGCCAGCGGACAGGGCTATGGCTACACCTTC
TRBD2 TRBJ2-3 . TRBV7-2 CASSLGFTSGFTDTQYF TGTGCCAGCAGCTTAGGTTTCACTAGCGGATTCACAGATACGCAGTATTTT
. TRBJ2-1 few TRBV11-2 CASSFSQRVYNEQFF TGTGCCAGCAGCTTCTCCCAGCGGGTGTACAATGAGCAGTTCTTC
TRBD2 TRBJ2-1 . TRBV3-1 CASSAGLAGVLTYNEQFF TGTGCCAGCAGTGCGGGACTAGCGGGAGTCCTTACCTACAATGAGCAGTTCTTC
. TRBJ2-3 . TRBV12-3/TRBV12-4 CASTSFSRTDTQYF TGTGCCAGCACCTCATTCTCAAGAACAGATACGCAGTATTTT
. TRBJ2-4 few TRBV29-1 CSVFRDSPVPGAKNIQYF TGCAGCGTCTTCCGCGACAGCCCTGTACCTGGCGCCAAAAACATTCAGTACTTC
. TRBJ2-3 . TRBV7-9 CASSLFAWADSTVDTQYF TGTGCCAGCAGCTTATTCGCTTGGGCGGACTCCACCGTTGATACGCAGTATTTT
TRBD2 TRBJ2-7 . TRBV5-1 CASSAGLAGLSSYEQYF TGCGCCAGCAGCGCAGGACTAGCGGGACTAAGCTCCTACGAGCAGTACTTC
. TRBJ1-4 . TRBV10-3 CAISPATSTTEKLFF TGTGCCATCAGCCCTGCAACGTCAACTACTGAAAAACTGTTTTTT
TRBD1 TRBJ2-7 . TRBV29-1 CSADGGQGSTEQYF TGCAGCGCTGATGGGGGACAGGGTTCTACTGAGCAGTACTTC
TRBD2 TRBJ2-3 . TRBV7-9 CASTRGGGTDTQYF TGTGCCAGCACAAGGGGCGGGGGTACAGATACGCAGTATTTT
. TRBJ2-1 many TRBV5-1 CASSLLPSSYNEQFF TGCGCCAGCAGCTTGCTCCCCAGCTCCTACAATGAGCAGTTCTTC
TRBD2 TRBJ2-7 . TRBV4-2 CASSPETSGRSYEQYF TGTGCCAGCAGCCCAGAGACTAGCGGGAGGTCCTACGAGCAGTACTTC
. TRBJ1-2 few TRBV10-2 CASRRGVDYGYTF TGCGCCAGCAGACGAGGGGTTGACTATGGCTACACCTTC
TRBD2 TRBJ2-1 few TRBV11-2 CASRLPPEREGEQFF TGTGCCAGCAGGCTCCCTCCGGAACGGGAGGGCGAGCAGTTCTTC
. TRBJ1-1 . TRBV7-9 CASSSGLGEGYSTEAFF TGTGCCAGCAGCTCAGGCCTCGGGGAGGGTTATAGCACTGAAGCTTTCTTT
. TRBJ1-2 . TRBV9 CASSVDDRNYGYTF TGTGCCAGCAGCGTAGATGACAGAAACTATGGCTACACCTTC
. TRBJ2-1 . TRBV20-1 CSASSSRVYNEQFF TGCAGTGCTAGTTCTAGCAGGGTTTACAATGAGCAGTTCTTC
. TRBJ1-2 many TRBV12-3/TRBV12-4 CASTRDGYGYTF TGTGCCAGCACCAGAGACGGGTATGGCTACACCTTC
. TRBJ2-1 many TRBV27 CASSFRPLRVDNEQFF TGTGCCAGCAGTTTTAGGCCGTTGAGGGTAGACAATGAGCAGTTCTTC